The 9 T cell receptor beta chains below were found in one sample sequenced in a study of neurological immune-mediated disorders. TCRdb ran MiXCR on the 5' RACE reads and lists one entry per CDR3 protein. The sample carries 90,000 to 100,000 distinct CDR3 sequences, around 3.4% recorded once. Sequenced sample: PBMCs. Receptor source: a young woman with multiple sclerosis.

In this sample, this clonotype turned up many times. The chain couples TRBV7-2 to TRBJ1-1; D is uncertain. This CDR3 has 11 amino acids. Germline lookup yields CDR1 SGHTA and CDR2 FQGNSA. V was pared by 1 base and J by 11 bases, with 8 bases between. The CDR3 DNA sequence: TGTGCCAGCAGCTTAGTCTCGGGGGCTTTCTTT. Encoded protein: CASSLVSGAFF. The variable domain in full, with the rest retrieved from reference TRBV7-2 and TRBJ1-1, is GAGVSQSPSNKVTEKGKDVELRCDPISGHTALYWYRQSLGQGLEFLIYFQGNSAPDKSGLPSDRFSAERTGGSVSTLTIQRTQQEDSAVYLCASSLVSGAFFGQGTRLTVV.

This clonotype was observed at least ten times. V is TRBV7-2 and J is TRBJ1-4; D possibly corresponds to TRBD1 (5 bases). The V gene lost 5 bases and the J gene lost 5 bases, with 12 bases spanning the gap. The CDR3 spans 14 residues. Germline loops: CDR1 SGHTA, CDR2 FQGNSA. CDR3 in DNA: TGTGCCAGCAGCCCGACGGGACTGAATGAAAAACTGTTTTTT. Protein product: CASSPTGLNEKLFF. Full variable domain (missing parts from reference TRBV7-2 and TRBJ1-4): GAGVSQSPSNKVTEKGKDVELRCDPISGHTALYWYRQSLGQGLEFLIYFQGNSAPDKSGLPSDRFSAERTGGSVSTLTIQRTQQEDSAVYLCASSPTGLNEKLFFGSGTQLSVL.

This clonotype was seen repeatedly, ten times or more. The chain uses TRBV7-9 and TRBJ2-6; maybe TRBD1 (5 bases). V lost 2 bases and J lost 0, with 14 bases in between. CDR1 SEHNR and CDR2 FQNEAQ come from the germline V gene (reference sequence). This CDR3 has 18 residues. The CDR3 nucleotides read TGTGCCAGCAGCTTAAGGGGAAAGAATTCCTCTGGGGCCAACGTCCTGACTTTC. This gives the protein CASSLRGKNSSGANVLTF.

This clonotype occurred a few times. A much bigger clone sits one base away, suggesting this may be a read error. CDR3 protein: CASSTDPGLLYYEQYF. CDR3 nucleotides: TGTGCCAGCAGCACGGATCCAGGACTCCTCTACTACGAGCAGTACTTC. V gene TRBV7-6 combines with J gene TRBJ2-7, with D perhaps TRBD2 (5 bases). In germline, CDR1 is SGHVS, CDR2 FNYEAQ. This CDR3 is built from 16 residues. Trimming took off 5 bases at V and 3 bases at J, with 20 bases between the two ends.

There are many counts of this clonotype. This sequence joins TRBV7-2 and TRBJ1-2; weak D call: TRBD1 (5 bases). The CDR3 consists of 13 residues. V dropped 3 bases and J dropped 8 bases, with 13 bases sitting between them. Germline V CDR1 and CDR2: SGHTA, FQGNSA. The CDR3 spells CASSLEGTLGYTF. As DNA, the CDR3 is TGTGCCAGCAGCTTGGAAGGGACGTTGGGCTACACCTTC.

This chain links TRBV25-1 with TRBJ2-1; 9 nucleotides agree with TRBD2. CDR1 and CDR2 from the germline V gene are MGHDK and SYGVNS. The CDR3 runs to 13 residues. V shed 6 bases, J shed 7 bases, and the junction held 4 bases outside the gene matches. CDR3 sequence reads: CASRRGGMNEQFF. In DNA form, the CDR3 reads TGTGCCAGCAGGCGGGGGGGCATGAATGAGCAGTTCTTC.

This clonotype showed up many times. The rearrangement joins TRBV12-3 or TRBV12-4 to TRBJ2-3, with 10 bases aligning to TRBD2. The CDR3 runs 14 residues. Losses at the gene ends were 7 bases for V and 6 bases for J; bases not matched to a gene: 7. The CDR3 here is CASTGTSGMDTQYF. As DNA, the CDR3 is TGTGCCAGCACCGGAACTAGCGGGATGGATACGCAGTATTTT.

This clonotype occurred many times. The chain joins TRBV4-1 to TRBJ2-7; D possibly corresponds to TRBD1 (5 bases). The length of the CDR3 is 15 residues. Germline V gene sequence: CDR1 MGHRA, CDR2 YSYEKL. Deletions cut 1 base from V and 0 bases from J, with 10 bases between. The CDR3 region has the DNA TGCGCCAGCAGCCAAGTCTACAGGAACTCCTACGAGCAGTACTTC. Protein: CASSQVYRNSYEQYF.

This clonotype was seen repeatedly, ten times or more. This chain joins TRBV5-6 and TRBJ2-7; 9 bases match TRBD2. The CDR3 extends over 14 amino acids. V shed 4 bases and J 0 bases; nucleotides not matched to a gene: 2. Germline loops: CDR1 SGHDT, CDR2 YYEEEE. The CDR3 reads CASSSSGSSYEQYF. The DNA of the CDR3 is TGTGCCAGCAGCAGTAGCGGGAGCTCCTACGAGCAGTACTTC.